Below, one TCR beta chain is given with its context. Authors' processing steps: Counts of nucleated cells, estimated from reference gene primer amplification, were obtained. Assay used: immunoSEQ multiplex PCR; TCRdb lists only in-frame clones, some missing. For V, J and clone size, that table is used; D and trimming come from the DNA. The sample carries more than 85,000 clones, about four fifths recorded once. The data belong to a study of blood T cell repertoires in COVID-19. Study information: Whether acute or convalescent, the COVID-19 samples came from the United States, Italy and Spain. Sources were T cells, B-cell-depleted T cells, or PBMCs; the material itself was cDNA or gDNA.

The germline V gene has CDR1 SNHLY and CDR2 FYNNEI. This CDR3 region has 16 residues. V dropped 2 bases and J dropped 8; count of bases not matched to a gene: 9. This clonotype was sampled from a human donor in a cohort sampled during active COVID-19. The sequenced sample consisted of peripheral blood. V usage is TRBV2 and J usage is TRBJ2-1; 10 nucleotides agree with TRBD2. This chain's CDR3 is CASSEKASGSMDEQFF. The CDR3 nucleotides are TGTGCCAGCAGTGAAAAAGCTAGCGGGAGTATGGATGAGCAGTTCTTC.